This T cell receptor (beta chain) comes out of a study of beta chain features in type 1 diabetes. Study-wide points: TCRB CDR3s from Type 1 diabetes patients were moderately but significantly shorter in all four CD4+ subsets. In type 1 diabetes patients, VDJ junctions had fewer insertions; deletions at these junctions were more frequent.

Trimming removed 2 bases from V and 1 base from J, with 19 bases in between. Germline assignment: CDR1 SGHTA and CDR2 FQGNSA. This CDR3 spans 18 amino acids. Purities over 95% were achieved in all sorted populations. This clone was observed a few times. Antigen: not known. Of the isolated RNA, all was reverse transcribed, and so the sequenced material was expressed TCRB transcripts. Profiled with immunoSEQ multiplex PCR; TCRdb holds only in-frame clones, not every one. The sample lists approximately 360,000 clones, around 12% occurring once. This receptor was obtained from a woman younger than 30 with type 1 diabetes. Specimen: naive CD4+ T cells from blood. The rearrangement uses TRBV7-2 and TRBJ2-3; D possibly corresponds to TRBD2 (6 bases). The DNA of the CDR3 is TGTGCCAGCAGCTTACGATCATGGGGGGAGAGTCGCACAGATACGCAGTATTTT. Protein sequence: CASSLRSWGESRTDTQYF.